Sequencing of this T cell receptor (beta chain) was carried out in a study of molecular identifiers for immune sequencing clone quantification. Using its own MiXCR run on the PCR reads, TCRdb lists one record per CDR3 protein. The table includes 460,000 or so distinct CDR3 sequences, over 20% detected once. V shed 0 bases, J shed 4 bases, and the junction held 6 bases outside the gene matches. CDR1 is SGHRS and CDR2 is YFSETQ in the germline V gene. The CDR3 has 16 amino acids. This clonotype came up many times. The sequencing input was naive CD8+ T cells from blood, with Jurkat cell RNA spiked in. Subset denoted: FACS-sorted CD8+CD4-CCR7+CD45RA+ naive T cells. This TCR derives from a human donor in good health. Some libraries in this study had Jurkat cell RNA spiked in. J is TRBJ1-2 and V is TRBV5-1, with 10 bases matching TRBD1. CDR3 nucleotides: TGCGCCAGCAGCTTGGAGACAGGGGGCGGCGCCTATGGCTACACCTTC. Translating it yields CASSLETGGGAYGYTF.